A single sample is the source of the 15 T cell receptor beta chains below, sequenced in a study of tumor-infiltrating lymphocytes in glioblastoma multiforme. Three nested ARM-PCR rounds with V-beta and C-beta primers built TCRB libraries. MiXCR, applied by TCRdb to the multiplex PCR reads, yields one record per CDR3 protein. The sample includes roughly 9,600 distinct CDR3 sequences, approximately 65% seen only once; the top ten take around 55%. The specimen sequenced was brain tumor tissue. The receptors shown here come from a male donor with glioblastoma.

A note on this clonotype: It is likely a read error, because the conserved phenylalanine at the end of the CDR3 is missing. The chain employs TRBV6-5 and TRBJ2-3, with 10 bases matching TRBD2. Germline V gives CDR1 MNHEY, CDR2 SVGAGI. This CDR3 contains 11 residues. The DNA for the CDR3 is TGTGTCAGCGGGGGGGCAGATACGCAGTATCTT. Translated: CVSGGADTQYL.

Remarks on this clonotype: Its ends do not fully match the called genes, so a read error is possible. This chain joins TRBV20-1 and TRBJ2-4; 10 bases map to TRBD1. In germline, CDR1 is DFQATT, CDR2 SNEGSKA (reference sequence). CDR3 length: 19 amino acids. The CDR3 reads CSARDPDRGIQKVKNNQYF. CDR3 coding DNA: TGCAGTGCTAGAGACCCGGACAGGGGGATTCAGAAAGTCAAAAACAATCAGTACTTC.

The rearrangement uses TRBV10-3 and TRBJ2-3, with TRBD1 matching 7 bases. V was clipped by 7 bases and J by 6 bases; unmatched bases: 10. Germline CDR1 is ENHRY and CDR2 is SYGVKD. The CDR3 loop spans 14 amino acids. In DNA, the CDR3 is TGTGCCATCATGACAGGGATAATGGGGGATACGCAGTATTTT. As protein: CAIMTGIMGDTQYF.

This clonotype was detected ten times or more. This chain links TRBV5-1 with TRBJ2-1; 7 nucleotides line up with TRBD2. After removal of 0 bases from V and 0 bases from J, the junction contained 6 bases not matched to a gene. Germline V gene data show CDR1 as SGHRS and CDR2 as YFSETQ. CDR3 length equals 17 residues. CDR3 loop: CASSLGRGSSSYNEQFF. The CDR3 bases are TGCGCCAGCAGCTTGGGGCGGGGGTCCAGCTCCTACAATGAGCAGTTCTTC.

This clonotype showed up just once. The rearrangement links TRBV29-1 to TRBJ2-5; D is unclear. The germline CDR1 and CDR2 sequences are SQVTM and ANQGSEA. Trimming pared 5 bases from V and 4 bases from J, leaving 20 bases between. The CDR3 length is 15 residues. The CDR3 loop is CSVRKDGIIRETQYF. In DNA form, the CDR3 reads TGCAGCGTTCGGAAGGACGGCATAATCCGAGAGACCCAGTACTTC. Together with reference TRBV29-1 and TRBJ2-5, the CDR3 gives the full variable domain: SAVISQKPSRDICQRGTSLTIQCQVDSQVTMMFWYRQQPGQSLTLIATANQGSEATYESGFVIDKFPISRPNLTFSTLTVSNMSPEDSSIYLCSVRKDGIIRETQYFGPGTRLLVL.

As concerns this clonotype: At one boundary the junction diverges from the germline segment, which might be a read error. The CDR3 DNA is TGTGCCACCGGTGGACAGGGGATCGATCAGACCCAGCATTTT. Residues: CATGGQGIDQTQHF. The rearrangement links TRBV24-1 to TRBJ1-5; TRBD1 matches 9 bases. The CDR3 is 14 residues long. From germline, CDR1 is KGHDR and CDR2 SFDVKD.

With respect to this clonotype: This CDR3 fails to terminate in the conserved phenylalanine or tryptophan, so it likely reflects a read error. The V call is TRBV13, the J call TRBJ2-6; perhaps TRBD1 as D (6 bases). Germline V gives CDR1 PRHDT, CDR2 FYEKMQ (reference sequence). The CDR3 extends over 16 amino acids. The CDR3 here is CANSDPDRSGANVLTC. The DNA for the CDR3 is TGTGCCAACAGCGATCCCGACAGGTCTGGGGCCAACGTCCTGACTTGC.

Concerning this clonotype itself: An end of the junction differs from the germline gene, which may be a read error. V is TRBV6-5 and J is TRBJ1-1; D possibly corresponds to TRBD1 (5 bases). The germline gives CDR1 MNHEY, CDR2 SVGAGI. The CDR3 consists of 13 residues. The CDR3 protein is CASRRQSCAEAFF. The CDR3, as DNA: TGCGCCAGCAGAAGACAGTCGTGCGCTGAAGCTTTCTTT.

Ten or more counts support this clonotype. This rearrangement joins TRBV5-1 to TRBJ1-4; D remains ambiguous. The V gene lost 3 bases and the J gene lost 0 bases, with 12 bases spanning the gap. The CDR3 totals 16 residues. Germline V gene lookup returns CDR1 SGHRS and CDR2 YFSETQ. DNA of the CDR3: TGCGCCAGCAGCTATGGAGGCGCCGCAACTAATGAAAAACTGTTTTTT. Protein: CASSYGGAATNEKLFF.

In its sample, this clonotype was seen once. The chain has TRBV20-1 and TRBJ1-2, with 8 bases matching TRBD1. J lost 3 bases, V lost 0 bases, and 9 bases had no gene match. This CDR3 contains 16 residues. Per germline, CDR1 DFQATT and CDR2 SNEGSKA (reference sequence). In DNA, the CDR3 is TGCAGTGCTAGAGATCCCGGGACAGGCAATTACTATGGCTACACCTTC. Encoded protein: CSARDPGTGNYYGYTF.

Ten or more counts support this clonotype. J is TRBJ1-1 and V is TRBV11-1; TRBD1 might be the D (5 bases). V lost 2 bases to trimming and J lost 1 base, with 11 bases between them. Germline V CDR1 and CDR2: SGHAT, FQDESV (reference sequence). This CDR3 contains 15 residues. This CDR3 is CASSLLRGSNTEAFF. The CDR3 DNA reads TGTGCCAGCAGCTTATTGAGGGGTTCGAACACTGAAGCTTTCTTT.

Notes on this clonotype: The junction shows a germline mismatch at one end, possibly a read error. The genes are TRBV20-1 and TRBJ1-1, with TRBD1 matching 7 bases. The CDR3 spans 14 residues. In germline, CDR1 is DFQATT, CDR2 SNEGSKA (reference sequence). The CDR3 bases are TGCAGCGCTAGAGATGCAGGGGGGGGCACTGAAGCTTTCTTT. This gives the protein CSARDAGGGTEAFF.

The chain carries TRBV12-3 or TRBV12-4 and TRBJ2-2; TRBD1 might be the D (6 bases). V lost 7 bases, J lost 0 bases, and 18 bases lay in between. The CDR3 length is 17 residues. CDR3 residues: CASTPPFTGSNTGELFF. CDR3 in DNA: TGTGCCAGCACCCCACCATTCACAGGGTCGAACACCGGGGAGCTGTTTTTT.

The chain carries TRBV10-2 and TRBJ1-5; 9 nucleotides line up with TRBD1. The CDR3 has 15 residues. Looked up from germline, CDR1 is WSHSY and CDR2 is SAAADI. The V and J ends lost 6 bases and 6 bases, in that order; junction bases with no gene match: 9. CDR3 in DNA: TGCGCCAGCAGACCCTTGGTGACAGGGGGTCAGCCCCAGCATTTT. This translates into CASRPLVTGGQPQHF.

By frequency in the sample, this clonotype is medium-sized. This rearrangement joins TRBV20-1 to TRBJ2-1; weak D call: TRBD2 (6 bases). CDR1 and CDR2 from the germline V gene are DFQATT and SNEGSKA (reference sequence). Trimming removed 0 bases from V and 3 bases from J, with 9 bases in between. This CDR3 spans 14 amino acids. This CDR3 is CSAREGTLYNEQFF. CDR3 coding DNA: TGCAGTGCTAGAGAGGGGACTCTCTACAATGAGCAGTTCTTC.